Each of the 10 T cell receptor beta chains below was sequenced from the same sample in a study of blood T cells in healthy people across ages. Through a sample-barcoded 5' primer and a J-beta primer mix, a second PCR was run for about 6 to 11 cycles. TCRdb fed the 5' RACE reads into MiXCR, producing one record per CDR3 protein. The sample has 1,500,000 or so distinct CDR3 sequences; 40% to 45% are singletons. Sequences were obtained from blood. The receptor set was obtained from a woman between 18 and 30 years old in good health.

The rearrangement links TRBV6-2 or TRBV6-3 to TRBJ1-4; the D is unclear. The length of the CDR3 is 11 residues. Between the trimmed V and J ends, which lost 11 bases and 7 bases, there was a span of 11 bases. CDR1 MNHEY and CDR2 SVGEGT come from the germline V gene. CDR3 coding DNA: TGTGCCGCGTCAGCGGGTGAAAAACTGTTTTTT. This codes for CAASAGEKLFF.

Turning to this clonotype: A much larger clone lies one base from this, so it may be a read error. J is TRBJ2-1 and V is TRBV12-3 or TRBV12-4, with a tentative D call TRBD2 (6 bases). Deletions cut 4 bases from V and 1 base from J, with 11 bases between. This CDR3 contains 15 residues. This chain's CDR3 is CASSWGAGSYNEQFF. CDR3 in DNA: TGTGCCAGCAGTTGGGGTGCGGGGTCCTACAATGAGCAGTTCTTC.

This clonotype has only a few counts. V gene TRBV11-3 combines with J gene TRBJ2-3; weak D call: TRBD1 (5 bases). Deletions cut 1 base from V and 3 bases from J, with 11 bases between. CDR1 SGHNT and CDR2 YENEEA come from the germline V gene. The CDR3 length is 15 residues. The CDR3 coding sequence is TGTGCCAGCAGCTTAGGACAGTACGATACAGATACGCAGTATTTT. Its protein is CASSLGQYDTDTQYF. The complete variable domain, with remaining parts taken from reference TRBV11-3 and TRBJ2-3, reads EAGVVQSPRYKIIEKKQPVAFWCNPISGHNTLYWYLQNLGQGPELLIRYENEEAVDDSQLPKDRFSAERLKGVDSTLKIQPAELGDSAVYLCASSLGQYDTDTQYFGPGTRLTVL.

This clonotype has a handful of counts. The V gene is TRBV20-1, the J gene TRBJ1-1, with a weak D call TRBD1 (6 bases). The CDR3 sequence is 16 residues long. Germline V gene data show CDR1 as DFQATT and CDR2 as SNEGSKA (reference sequence). The germline V and J ends were trimmed by 5 bases and 4 bases, with 23 bases remaining between them. The CDR3 loop is CSAPEGDWGLSTEAFF. CDR3 DNA: TGCAGTGCTCCCGAGGGGGACTGGGGACTGTCCACTGAAGCTTTCTTT.

The chain combines TRBV6-2 or TRBV6-3 with TRBJ2-7, with D perhaps matching TRBD2 (6 bases). CDR3 length equals 15 residues. The germline CDR1 and CDR2 sequences are MNHEY and SVGEGT. V lost 4 bases to trimming and J lost 4 bases, with 17 bases between them. CDR3 residues: CASSLRSGPGYEQYF. In nucleotides, the CDR3 is TGTGCCAGCAGTTTGAGGAGCGGGCCGGGTTACGAGCAGTACTTC.

This sequence joins TRBV24-1 and TRBJ2-7, with 7 bases lining up with TRBD1. CDR3 length equals 14 residues. The J segment lost 5 bases and the V segment lost 4 bases, leaving 7 bases of the junction unmatched. Germline V gene lookup returns CDR1 KGHDR and CDR2 SFDVKD. The CDR3: CATSDPTGTDEQYF. CDR3 coding DNA: TGTGCCACCAGTGACCCGACAGGGACGGACGAGCAGTACTTC.

This chain connects TRBV4-3 to TRBJ2-1; 10 nucleotides line up with TRBD2. V lost 3 bases and J lost 7; bases outside the gene matches: 15. CDR1 is LGHNA, CDR2 YSLEER, per germline. This CDR3 is 18 amino acids long. CDR3 region: CASSQGAIAGGAGNEQFF. The CDR3 bases are TGCGCCAGCAGCCAGGGGGCTATAGCGGGAGGTGCGGGAAATGAGCAGTTCTTC.

This chain joins TRBV7-9 and TRBJ1-5; D is ambiguous. Trimming took off 5 bases at V and 0 bases at J, with 14 bases between the two ends. Germline V gene lookup returns CDR1 SEHNR and CDR2 FQNEAQ (reference sequence). The CDR3 covers 16 residues. CDR3 nucleotide sequence: TGTGCCAGCAGCCGTGCCCTCGGGAGTAGCAATCAGCCCCAGCATTTT. It yields the protein CASSRALGSSNQPQHF. The complete variable domain, with remaining parts taken from reference TRBV7-9 and TRBJ1-5, reads DTGVSQNPRHKITKRGQNVTFRCDPISEHNRLYWYRQTLGQGPEFLTYFQNEAQLEKSRLLSDRFSAERPKGSFSTLEIQRTEQGDSAMYLCASSRALGSSNQPQHFGDGTRLSIL.

The rearrangement joins TRBV5-1 to TRBJ2-5; 8 nucleotides align to TRBD2. Germline assignment: CDR1 SGHRS and CDR2 YFSETQ. This CDR3 is 15 amino acids long. The V segment lost 4 bases and the J segment 11 bases; nucleotides outside the gene matches: 16. The DNA for the CDR3 is TGCGCCAGCAGCCCTGCGGGGGGCCGTACAAAAGAGCAGTACTTC. Translated, it gives CASSPAGGRTKEQYF.

This clonotype was seen more than once but under ten times. The chain links TRBV6-6 to TRBJ2-1; 8 nucleotides align to TRBD1. This CDR3 region has 16 residues. Germline assignment: CDR1 MNHNY and CDR2 SVGAGI (reference sequence). With V trimmed by 4 bases and J by 0 bases, 5 bases remained unmatched. The chain's CDR3 is CASSLPGGASYNEQFF. CDR3 nucleotides: TGTGCCAGCAGTTTACCAGGGGGCGCCTCCTACAATGAGCAGTTCTTC.